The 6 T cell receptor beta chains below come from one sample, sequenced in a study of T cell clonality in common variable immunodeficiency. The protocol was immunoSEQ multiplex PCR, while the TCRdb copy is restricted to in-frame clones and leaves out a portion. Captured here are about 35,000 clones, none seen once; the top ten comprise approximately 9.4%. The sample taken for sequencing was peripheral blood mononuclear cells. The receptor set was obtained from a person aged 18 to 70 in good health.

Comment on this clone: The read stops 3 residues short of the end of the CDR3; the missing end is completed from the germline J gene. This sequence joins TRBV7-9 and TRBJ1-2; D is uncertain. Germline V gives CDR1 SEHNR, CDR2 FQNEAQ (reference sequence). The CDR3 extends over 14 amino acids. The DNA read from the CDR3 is TGTGCCAGCAGCCTGGAGGGCCTCTCCTACGAC. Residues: CASSLEGLSYD. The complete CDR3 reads CASSLEGLSYDYTF.

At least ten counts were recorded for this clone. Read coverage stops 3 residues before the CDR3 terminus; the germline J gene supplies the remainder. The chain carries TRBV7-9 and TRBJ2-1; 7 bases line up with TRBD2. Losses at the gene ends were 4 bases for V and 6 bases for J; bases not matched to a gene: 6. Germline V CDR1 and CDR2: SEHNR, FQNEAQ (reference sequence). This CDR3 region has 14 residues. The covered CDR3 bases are TGTGCCAGCAGCTATACTTCTAGCGGCAATGAG. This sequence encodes CASSYTSSGNE. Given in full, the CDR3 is CASSYTSSGNEQFF.

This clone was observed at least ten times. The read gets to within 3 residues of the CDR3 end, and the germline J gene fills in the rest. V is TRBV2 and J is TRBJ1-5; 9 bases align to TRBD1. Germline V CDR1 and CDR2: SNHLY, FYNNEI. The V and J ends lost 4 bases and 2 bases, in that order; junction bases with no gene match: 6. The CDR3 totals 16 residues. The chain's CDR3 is CASSGEDRGGNQPQHF. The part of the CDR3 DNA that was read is TGTGCCAGCAGTGGGGAGGACAGGGGCGGCAATCAGCCC.

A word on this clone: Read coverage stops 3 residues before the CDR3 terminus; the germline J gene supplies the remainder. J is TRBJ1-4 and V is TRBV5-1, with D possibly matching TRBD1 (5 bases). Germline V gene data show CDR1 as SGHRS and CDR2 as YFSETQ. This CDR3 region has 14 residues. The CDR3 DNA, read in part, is TGCGCCAGCAACCTAGGGGATTGGAATTCACCA. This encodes CASNLGDWNSP. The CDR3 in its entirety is CASNLGDWNSPLFF.

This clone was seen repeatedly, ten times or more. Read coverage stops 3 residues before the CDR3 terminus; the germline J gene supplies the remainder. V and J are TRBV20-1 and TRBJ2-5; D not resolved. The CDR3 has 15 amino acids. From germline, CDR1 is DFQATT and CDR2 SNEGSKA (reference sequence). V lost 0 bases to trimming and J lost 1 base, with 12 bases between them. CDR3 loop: CSARDSKAGQETQYF. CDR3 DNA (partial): TGCAGTGCTAGAGATTCTAAAGCCGGCCAAGAGACC.

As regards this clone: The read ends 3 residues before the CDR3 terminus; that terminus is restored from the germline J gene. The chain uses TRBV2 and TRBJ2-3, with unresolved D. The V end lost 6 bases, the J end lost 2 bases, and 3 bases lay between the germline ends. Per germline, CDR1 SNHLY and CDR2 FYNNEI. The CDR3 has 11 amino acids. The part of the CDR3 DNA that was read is TGTGCCAGCAGCCTCACAGATACG. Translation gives CASSLTDT. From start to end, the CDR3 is CASSLTDTQYF.